Listed here are 28 T cell receptor beta chains from one sample, sequenced in a study of CD8 T cells in ankylosing spondylitis. TCRdb ran MiXCR on the 5' RACE reads and lists one entry per CDR3 protein. The sample includes 150,000 to 200,000 distinct CDR3 sequences, roughly 18% seen only once; the top ten take around 4.1%. Sample: blood, either unsorted or a sorted T cell fraction (not recorded which). These receptors were collected from a male donor under 30 with ankylosing spondylitis or in good health (not recorded which).

This clonotype was counted at least ten times. The chain has TRBV28 and TRBJ2-5; a weak D match, TRBD2 (5 bases). Germline V gene sequence: CDR1 MDHEN, CDR2 SYDVKM. The CDR3 runs 13 residues. V lost 10 bases, J lost 5 bases, and 17 bases lay in between. The CDR3 region is CATSWWTGETQYF. As DNA, the CDR3 is TGTGCCACCTCGTGGTGGACTGGGGAGACCCAGTACTTC.

This clonotype was seen a handful of times. This may arise from a read error, as a much more abundant clone is one base away. The genes are TRBV10-3 and TRBJ1-2, with unresolved D. Germline V gene data show CDR1 as ENHRY and CDR2 as SYGVKD. This CDR3 comprises 12 residues. The CDR3 nucleotides read TGTGCCATCAACCGAGGGAGTTTTGACTACCCCTTC. Translated: CAINRGSFDYPF.

This clonotype was detected ten times or more. J is TRBJ2-1 and V is TRBV6-5, with D possibly TRBD1 on 5 matching bases. In germline, CDR1 is MNHEY, CDR2 SVGAGI. V shed 8 bases and J shed 5 bases, with 10 bases lying between them. This CDR3 is 12 amino acids long. CDR3 DNA: TGTGCCAGCTCAAGGGGTGACAATGAGCAGTTCTTC. This sequence encodes CASSRGDNEQFF.

This clonotype was seen repeatedly, ten times or more. V is TRBV6-2 or TRBV6-3 and J is TRBJ2-7; perhaps TRBD2 as D (6 bases). Trimming cost V 6 bases and J 5 bases, with 23 bases left between them. From germline, CDR1 is MNHEY and CDR2 SVGEGT. The CDR3 covers 16 residues. The CDR3 loop reads CASSQPVGLPLNEQYV. Written as DNA, the CDR3 is TGTGCCAGCAGCCAGCCGGTCGGACTACCTCTGAACGAGCAGTACGTC.

J is TRBJ2-2 and V is TRBV5-1; D possibly corresponds to TRBD1 (5 bases). The CDR3 is 14 residues long. V was shortened by 1 base and J by 5 bases, with 9 bases between the two germline ends. Germline lookup yields CDR1 SGHRS and CDR2 YFSETQ. The CDR3 DNA follows: TGCGCCAGCAGCTTGCAGGGTACGACCGGGGAGCTGTTTTTT. Translation: CASSLQGTTGELFF.

This clonotype was seen at least ten times. The chain combines TRBV5-1 with TRBJ1-6; TRBD1 matches 10 bases. J lost 10 bases, V lost 4 bases, and 8 bases had no gene match. There are 15 residues in the CDR3. Germline CDR1 is SGHRS and CDR2 is YFSETQ. The CDR3 coding sequence is TGCGCCAGCAGCCCAGAGGGACAGGGGAGATCACCCCTCCACTTT. Translating gives CASSPEGQGRSPLHF.

This clonotype has ten or more counts. This chain links TRBV21-1 with TRBJ1-2. TRBV21-1 counts as a pseudogene. This CDR3 comprises 13 residues. The CDR3 region is CASSKRLGNGYTF. The CDR3 nucleotides read TGTGCCAGCAGCAAAAGGCTAGGGAATGGCTACACCTTC.

This sequence joins TRBV4-3 and TRBJ2-4; D is possibly TRBD2 (6 bases). Germline-derived CDR1 and CDR2 are LGHNA and YSLEER. The V and J ends lost 0 bases and 0 bases respectively, with 27 bases between them. The CDR3 contains 22 residues. CDR3 region: CASSQDLGIRAGILLAKNIQYF. The CDR3 region has the DNA TGCGCCAGCAGCCAAGACTTGGGGATACGAGCGGGTATCCTGCTAGCCAAAAACATTCAGTACTTC.

This clonotype has more than one count but fewer than ten. This rearrangement joins TRBV29-1 to TRBJ2-2; either TRBD1 or TRBD2 may supply D (5 bases each). The CDR3 sequence is 14 residues long. Germline values: CDR1 SQVTM, CDR2 ANQGSEA. V was cut by 6 bases and J by 0 bases, with 11 bases left in between. The CDR3 spells CSVAGTTNTGELFF. CDR3 in DNA: TGCAGCGTCGCCGGGACCACGAACACCGGGGAGCTGTTTTTT.

This clonotype was observed at least ten times. The chain joins TRBV7-2 to TRBJ2-3; TRBD2 matches 8 bases. V trimming: 5 bases; J trimming: 4 bases; junction bases outside the gene matches: 8. The germline V gene has CDR1 SGHTA and CDR2 FQGNSA. The CDR3 totals 15 residues. CDR3 amino acids: CASSRTSGMPDTQYF. Here the CDR3 DNA reads TGTGCCAGCAGCCGCACTAGCGGCATGCCAGATACGCAGTATTTT. Drawing the rest from reference TRBV7-2 and TRBJ2-3, the complete variable domain is GAGVSQSPSNKVTEKGKDVELRCDPISGHTALYWYRQSLGQGLEFLIYFQGNSAPDKSGLPSDRFSAERTGGSVSTLTIQRTQQEDSAVYLCASSRTSGMPDTQYFGPGTRLTVL.

In this sample, this clonotype turned up many times. The chain employs TRBV20-1 and TRBJ1-2; D unclear. The germline gives CDR1 DFQATT, CDR2 SNEGSKA (reference sequence). The CDR3 spans 15 residues. The V and J ends lost 0 bases and 2 bases respectively, with 13 bases between them. The DNA of the CDR3 is TGCAGTGCTAGAGACGTCAGGATGACCAACTATGGCTACACCTTC. It yields the protein CSARDVRMTNYGYTF.

This clonotype was detected ten times or more. V and J are TRBV12-3 or TRBV12-4 and TRBJ2-2; D unclear. V lost 8 bases and J 4 bases, leaving 5 bases between the germline ends. This CDR3 contains 11 residues. The CDR3 nucleotides are TGTGCCAGCGGGTTCACCGGGGAGCTGTTTTTT. Its translation: CASGFTGELFF.

The J gene is TRBJ2-4, the V gene TRBV6-2 or TRBV6-3; unclear D gene. Germline values: CDR1 MNHEY, CDR2 SVGEGT. This CDR3 has 12 residues. V lost 1 base to trimming and J lost 15 bases, with 13 bases between them. This CDR3 reads CASSYLGLLAYF. In DNA form, the CDR3 reads TGTGCCAGCAGTTACTTGGGGTTATTGGCGTACTTC.

This clonotype was found many times. The chain recombines TRBV25-1 with TRBJ2-7; 10 bases line up with TRBD1. This CDR3 comprises 14 residues. Trimming removed 7 bases from V and 5 bases from J; junction bases left unmatched: 8. The germline CDR1 and CDR2 sequences are MGHDK and SYGVNS. The CDR3 sequence: CASIGGQGPDEQYF. In DNA form, the CDR3 reads TGTGCCAGCATTGGGGGACAGGGGCCCGACGAGCAGTACTTC.

This clonotype has ten or more counts. This rearrangement joins TRBV24-1 to TRBJ2-3; D is possibly TRBD1 or TRBD2 (5 bases each). V was shortened by 7 bases and J by 2 bases, with 18 bases between the two germline ends. Germline loops: CDR1 KGHDR, CDR2 SFDVKD. CDR3 size: 16 residues. The CDR3 spells CATSLGDRHATDTQYF. For the CDR3, the DNA is TGTGCCACCAGCTTAGGGGACCGTCACGCCACAGATACGCAGTATTTT.

This clonotype was picked up one time. CDR3 in amino acids: CSVVVSTDTQYF. The DNA for the CDR3 is TGCAGCGTTGTTGTGAGCACAGATACGCAGTATTTT. The chain employs TRBV29-1 and TRBJ2-3, with D hard to call. The germline V and J ends were trimmed by 4 bases and 0 bases, with 5 bases remaining between them. Germline assignment: CDR1 SQVTM and CDR2 ANQGSEA. This CDR3 has 12 residues.

The sample holds many counts of this clonotype. The chain couples TRBV12-3 or TRBV12-4 to TRBJ1-2; D is possibly TRBD1 (6 bases). The CDR3 has 15 amino acids. Trimming removed 1 base at V and 0 bases at J, with 9 bases between. The CDR3 DNA reads as TGTGCCAGCAGTTTAGGGACAGCACCTAACTATGGCTACACCTTC. Translated, it gives CASSLGTAPNYGYTF.

This clonotype was counted many times. This chain uses TRBV15 with TRBJ1-5; D is undetermined. The CDR3 contains 13 residues. Trimming stripped 0 bases from V and 5 bases from J, with 5 bases between. In germline, CDR1 is LNHNV, CDR2 YYDKDF (reference sequence). CDR3 nucleotides: TGTGCCACCAGCAGAGATTGGTATCAGCCCCAGCATTTT. It specifies CATSRDWYQPQHF.

This clonotype occurred many times. V gene TRBV12-3 or TRBV12-4 combines with J gene TRBJ2-7; 9 nucleotides agree with TRBD1. V gave up 6 bases and J gave up 5 bases; unmatched junction bases: 8. The CDR3 extends over 14 amino acids. For the CDR3, the DNA is TGTGCCAGCAGCATAGGGACAGGGTGGAACGAGCAGTACTTC. Translating gives CASSIGTGWNEQYF.

This clonotype was counted many times. This rearrangement joins TRBV12-3 or TRBV12-4 to TRBJ2-3, with D possibly matching TRBD1 (6 bases). The V gene lost 2 bases and the J gene lost 3 bases, with 9 bases spanning the gap. This CDR3 has 14 residues. The CDR3 DNA is TGTGCCAGCAGTTTACCTAGGGGGACAGATACGCAGTATTTT. Translation gives CASSLPRGTDTQYF.

This clonotype was detected ten times or more. The V gene is TRBV15, the J gene TRBJ1-5; D is undetermined. Germline lookup yields CDR1 LNHNV and CDR2 YYDKDF (reference sequence). V lost 4 bases and J 5 bases, leaving 6 bases between the germline ends. The CDR3 sequence is 12 residues long. The CDR3 bases are TGTGCCACCAGCATCGACCATCAGCCCCAGCATTTT. Its protein product is CATSIDHQPQHF.

The V and J genes are TRBV7-6 and TRBJ2-7, with D uncertain. This CDR3 is 13 amino acids long. Germline V lookup: CDR1 SGHVS, CDR2 FNYEAQ. V was cut by 1 base and J by 5 bases, with 9 bases left in between. CDR3 sequence: CASSLESAHEQYF. DNA of the CDR3: TGTGCCAGCAGCTTAGAGTCAGCCCACGAGCAGTACTTC.

There are many counts of this clonotype. The J gene is TRBJ2-5, the V gene TRBV15; 7 nucleotides match TRBD1. Germline CDR1 LNHNV, CDR2 YYDKDF (reference sequence). This CDR3 contains 15 residues. V lost 5 bases to trimming and J lost 1 base; unmatched junction nucleotides: 7. CDR3 DNA sequence: TGTGCCACCAGCGGACGGACAGGTCTCCAAGAGACCCAGTACTTC. Its protein product is CATSGRTGLQETQYF.

In its sample, this clonotype was seen many times. This chain connects TRBV20-1 to TRBJ2-7; no clear D. Per the germline V gene, CDR1 is DFQATT and CDR2 is SNEGSKA (reference sequence). The CDR3 length is 13 residues. V dropped 3 bases and J dropped 0 bases, with 9 bases sitting between them. The CDR3 protein is CSARWQSSYEQYF. As DNA, the CDR3 is TGCAGTGCTAGGTGGCAGAGCTCCTACGAGCAGTACTTC.

The chain uses TRBV12-5 and TRBJ2-3; the D gene is possibly TRBD1 (6 bases). The CDR3 contains 16 residues. Germline V gives CDR1 LGHNT, CDR2 FRNRAP. The V and J ends lost 2 bases and 1 base respectively, with 13 bases between them. The CDR3, as DNA: TGTGCTAGTGGTTTGACTCCGGACAGCCGCACAGATACGCAGTATTTT. The encoded protein is CASGLTPDSRTDTQYF.

V is TRBV30 and J is TRBJ1-5; D not certain. The CDR3 spans 13 residues. Germline loops: CDR1 GTSNPN, CDR2 SVGIG (reference sequence). The V end lost 2 bases, the J end lost 1 base, and 6 bases lay between the germline ends. CDR3 sequence reads: CAWSQRSNQPQHF. CDR3 nucleotide sequence: TGTGCCTGGAGTCAGCGAAGCAATCAGCCCCAGCATTTT.

This clonotype was counted a few times. The chain recombines TRBV6-5 with TRBJ2-7, with 14 bases lining up with TRBD2. Trimming removed 9 bases from V and 2 bases from J; junction bases left unmatched: 12. CDR1 is MNHEY and CDR2 is SVGAGI in the germline V gene. The CDR3 consists of 17 residues. CDR3 region: CARFRRLAGGYAYEQYV. CDR3 sequence (DNA): TGTGCCAGGTTCCGGAGACTAGCGGGAGGGTATGCCTACGAGCAGTACGTC.

The CDR3 coding sequence is TGTGCCAGCTCACCCGCCCTGAACACTGAAGCTTTCTTT. Its translation is CASSPALNTEAFF. The chain recombines TRBV18 with TRBJ1-1, with D unclear. The germline gives CDR1 KGHSH, CDR2 LQKENI. Trimming cost V 3 bases and J 0 bases, with 5 bases left between them. There are 13 residues in the CDR3.